The present entry profiles one TCR beta chain with its context. Its antigen is still unknown. Trimming took 5 bases from V and 0 from J, leaving 11 bases between them. CDR1 SGHTA and CDR2 FQGTGA come from the germline V gene. The CDR3 runs 16 residues. This specimen comes from a study of blood T cells in healthy people across ages. General observations from the study: The recorded TCR beta diversity per million T cells decreased in a roughly linear manner with age. Researchers said unsorted PBMCs prevented a conclusive naive versus antigen-experienced comparison.

Combining a sample-barcoded 5' primer with a J-beta primer mix, a second PCR ran for 7 to 11 cycles. TCRdb reprocessed the 5' RACE reads with MiXCR, giving one entry per CDR3 protein. The sample shows about 830,000 distinct CDR3 sequences, around 68% of them seen only once. This sequence originates from a man younger than 40 in good health. The chain recombines TRBV7-3 with TRBJ2-6, with D possibly being TRBD1 (5 bases). The sequenced material came from blood. CDR3 DNA sequence: TGTGCCAGCAGCCGACAGTCCGACTCTGGGGCCAACGTCCTGACTTTC. It yields the protein CASSRQSDSGANVLTF.